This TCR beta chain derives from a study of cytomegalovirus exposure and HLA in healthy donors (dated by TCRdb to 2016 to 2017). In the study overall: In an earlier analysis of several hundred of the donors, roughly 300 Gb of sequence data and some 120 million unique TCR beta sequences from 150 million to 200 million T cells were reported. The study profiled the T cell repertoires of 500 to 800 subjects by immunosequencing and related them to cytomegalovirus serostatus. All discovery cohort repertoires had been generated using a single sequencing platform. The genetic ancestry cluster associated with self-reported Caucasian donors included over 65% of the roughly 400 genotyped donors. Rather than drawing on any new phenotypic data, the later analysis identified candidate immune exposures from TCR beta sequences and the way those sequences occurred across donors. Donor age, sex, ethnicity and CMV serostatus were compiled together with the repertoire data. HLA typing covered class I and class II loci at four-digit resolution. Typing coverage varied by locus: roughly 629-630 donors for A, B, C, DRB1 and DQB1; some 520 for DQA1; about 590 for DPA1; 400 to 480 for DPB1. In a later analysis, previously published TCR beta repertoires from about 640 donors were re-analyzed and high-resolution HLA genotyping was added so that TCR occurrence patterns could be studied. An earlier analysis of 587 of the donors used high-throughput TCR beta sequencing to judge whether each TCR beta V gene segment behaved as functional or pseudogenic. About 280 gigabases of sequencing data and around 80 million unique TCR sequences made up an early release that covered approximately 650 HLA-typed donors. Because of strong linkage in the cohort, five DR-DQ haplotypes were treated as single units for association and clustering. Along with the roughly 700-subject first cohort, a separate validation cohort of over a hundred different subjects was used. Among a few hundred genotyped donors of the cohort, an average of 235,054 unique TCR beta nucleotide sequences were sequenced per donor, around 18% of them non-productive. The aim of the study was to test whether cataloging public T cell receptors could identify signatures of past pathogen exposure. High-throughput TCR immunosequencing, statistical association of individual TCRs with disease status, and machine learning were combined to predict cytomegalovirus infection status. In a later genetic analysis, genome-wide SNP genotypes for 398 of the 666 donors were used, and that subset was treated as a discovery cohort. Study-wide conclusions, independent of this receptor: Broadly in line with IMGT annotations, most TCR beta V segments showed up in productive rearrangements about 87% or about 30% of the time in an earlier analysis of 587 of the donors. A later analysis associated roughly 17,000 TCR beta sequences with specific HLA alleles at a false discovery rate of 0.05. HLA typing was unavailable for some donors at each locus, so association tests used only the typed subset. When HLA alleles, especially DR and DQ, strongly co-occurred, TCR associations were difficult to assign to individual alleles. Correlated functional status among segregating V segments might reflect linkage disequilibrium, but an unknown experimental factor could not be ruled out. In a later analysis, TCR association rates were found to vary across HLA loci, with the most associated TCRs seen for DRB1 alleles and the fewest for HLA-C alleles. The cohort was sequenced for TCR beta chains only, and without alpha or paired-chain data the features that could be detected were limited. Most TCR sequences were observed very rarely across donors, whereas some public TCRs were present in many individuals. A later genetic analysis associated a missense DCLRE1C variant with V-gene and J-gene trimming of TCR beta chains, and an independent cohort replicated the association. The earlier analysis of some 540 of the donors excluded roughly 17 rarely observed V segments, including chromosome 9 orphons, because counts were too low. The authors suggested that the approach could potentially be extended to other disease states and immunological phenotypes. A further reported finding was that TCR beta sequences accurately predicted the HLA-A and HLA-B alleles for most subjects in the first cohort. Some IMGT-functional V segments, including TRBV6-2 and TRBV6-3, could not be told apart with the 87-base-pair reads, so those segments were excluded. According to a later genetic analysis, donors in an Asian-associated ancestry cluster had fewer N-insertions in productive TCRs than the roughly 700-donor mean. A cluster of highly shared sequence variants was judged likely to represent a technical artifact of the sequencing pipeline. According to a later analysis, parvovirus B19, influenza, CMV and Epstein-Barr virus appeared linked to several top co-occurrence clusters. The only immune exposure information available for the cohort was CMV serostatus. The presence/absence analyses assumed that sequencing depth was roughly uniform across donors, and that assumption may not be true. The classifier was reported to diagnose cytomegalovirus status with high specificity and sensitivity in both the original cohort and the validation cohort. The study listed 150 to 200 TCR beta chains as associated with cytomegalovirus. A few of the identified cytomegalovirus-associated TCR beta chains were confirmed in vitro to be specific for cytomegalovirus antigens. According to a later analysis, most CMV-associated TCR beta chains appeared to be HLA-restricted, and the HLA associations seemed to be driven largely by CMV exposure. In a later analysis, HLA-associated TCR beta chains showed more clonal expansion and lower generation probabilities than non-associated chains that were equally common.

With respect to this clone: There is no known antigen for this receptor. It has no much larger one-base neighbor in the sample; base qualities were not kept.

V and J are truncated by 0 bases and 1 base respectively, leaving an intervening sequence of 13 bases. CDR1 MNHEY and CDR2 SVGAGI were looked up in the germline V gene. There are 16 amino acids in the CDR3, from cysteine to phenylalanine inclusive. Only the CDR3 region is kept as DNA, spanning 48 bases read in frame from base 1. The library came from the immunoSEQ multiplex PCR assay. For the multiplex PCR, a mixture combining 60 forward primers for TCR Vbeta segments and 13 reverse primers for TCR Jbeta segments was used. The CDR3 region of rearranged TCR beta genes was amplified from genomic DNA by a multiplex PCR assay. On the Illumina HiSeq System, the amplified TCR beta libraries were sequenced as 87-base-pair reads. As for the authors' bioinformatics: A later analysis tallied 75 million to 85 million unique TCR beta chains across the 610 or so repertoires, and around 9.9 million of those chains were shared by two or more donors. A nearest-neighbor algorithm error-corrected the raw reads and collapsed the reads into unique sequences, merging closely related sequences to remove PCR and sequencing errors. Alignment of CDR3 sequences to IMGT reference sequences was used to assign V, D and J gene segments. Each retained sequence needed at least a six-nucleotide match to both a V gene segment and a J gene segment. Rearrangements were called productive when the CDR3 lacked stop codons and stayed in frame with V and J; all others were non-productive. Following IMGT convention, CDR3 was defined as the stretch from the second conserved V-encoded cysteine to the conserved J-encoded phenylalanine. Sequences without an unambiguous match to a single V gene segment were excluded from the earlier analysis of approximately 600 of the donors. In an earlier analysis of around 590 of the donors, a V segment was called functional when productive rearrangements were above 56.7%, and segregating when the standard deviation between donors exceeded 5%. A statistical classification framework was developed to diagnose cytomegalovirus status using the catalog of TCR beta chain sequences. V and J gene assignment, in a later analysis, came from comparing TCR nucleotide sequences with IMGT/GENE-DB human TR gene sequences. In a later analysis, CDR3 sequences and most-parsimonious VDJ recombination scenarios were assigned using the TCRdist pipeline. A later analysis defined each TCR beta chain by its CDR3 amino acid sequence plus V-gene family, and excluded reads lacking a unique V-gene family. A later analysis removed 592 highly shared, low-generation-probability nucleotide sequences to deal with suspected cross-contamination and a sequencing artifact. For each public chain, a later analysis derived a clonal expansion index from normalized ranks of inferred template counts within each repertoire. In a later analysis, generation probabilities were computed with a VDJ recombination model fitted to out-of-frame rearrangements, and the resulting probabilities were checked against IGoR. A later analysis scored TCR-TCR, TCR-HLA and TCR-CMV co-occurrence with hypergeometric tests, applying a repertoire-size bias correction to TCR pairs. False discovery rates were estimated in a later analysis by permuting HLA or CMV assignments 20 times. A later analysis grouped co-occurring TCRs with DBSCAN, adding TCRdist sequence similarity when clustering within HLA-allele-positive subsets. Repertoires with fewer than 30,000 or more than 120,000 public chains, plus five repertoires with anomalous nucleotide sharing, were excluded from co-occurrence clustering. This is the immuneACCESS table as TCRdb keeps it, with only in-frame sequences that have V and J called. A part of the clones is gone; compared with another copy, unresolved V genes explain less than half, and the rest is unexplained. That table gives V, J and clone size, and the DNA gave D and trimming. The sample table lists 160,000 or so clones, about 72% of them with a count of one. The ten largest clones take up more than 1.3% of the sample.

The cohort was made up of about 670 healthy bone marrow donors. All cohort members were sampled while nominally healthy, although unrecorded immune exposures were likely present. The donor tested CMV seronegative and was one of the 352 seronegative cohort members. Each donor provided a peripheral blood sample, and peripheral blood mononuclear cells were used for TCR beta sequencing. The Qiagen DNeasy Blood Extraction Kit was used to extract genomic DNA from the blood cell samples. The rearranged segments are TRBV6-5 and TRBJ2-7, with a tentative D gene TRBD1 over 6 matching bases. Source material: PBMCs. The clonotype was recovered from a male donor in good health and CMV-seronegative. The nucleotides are TGTGCCAGCAGTTACTCCGCAATAACAGGGTCCTACGAGCAGTACTTC. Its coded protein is CASSYSAITGSYEQYF.